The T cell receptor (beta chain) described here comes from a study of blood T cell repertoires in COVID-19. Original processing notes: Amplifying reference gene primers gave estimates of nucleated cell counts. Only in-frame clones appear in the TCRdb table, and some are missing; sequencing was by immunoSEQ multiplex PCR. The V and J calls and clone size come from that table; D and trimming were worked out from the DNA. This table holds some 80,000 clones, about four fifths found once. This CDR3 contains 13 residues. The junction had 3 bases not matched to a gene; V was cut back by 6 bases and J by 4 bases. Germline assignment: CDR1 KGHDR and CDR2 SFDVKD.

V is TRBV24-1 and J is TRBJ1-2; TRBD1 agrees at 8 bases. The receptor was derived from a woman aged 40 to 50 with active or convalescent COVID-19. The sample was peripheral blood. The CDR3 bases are TGTGCCACCAGTACCGGACAGGGCTATGGCTACACCTTC. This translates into CATSTGQGYGYTF.